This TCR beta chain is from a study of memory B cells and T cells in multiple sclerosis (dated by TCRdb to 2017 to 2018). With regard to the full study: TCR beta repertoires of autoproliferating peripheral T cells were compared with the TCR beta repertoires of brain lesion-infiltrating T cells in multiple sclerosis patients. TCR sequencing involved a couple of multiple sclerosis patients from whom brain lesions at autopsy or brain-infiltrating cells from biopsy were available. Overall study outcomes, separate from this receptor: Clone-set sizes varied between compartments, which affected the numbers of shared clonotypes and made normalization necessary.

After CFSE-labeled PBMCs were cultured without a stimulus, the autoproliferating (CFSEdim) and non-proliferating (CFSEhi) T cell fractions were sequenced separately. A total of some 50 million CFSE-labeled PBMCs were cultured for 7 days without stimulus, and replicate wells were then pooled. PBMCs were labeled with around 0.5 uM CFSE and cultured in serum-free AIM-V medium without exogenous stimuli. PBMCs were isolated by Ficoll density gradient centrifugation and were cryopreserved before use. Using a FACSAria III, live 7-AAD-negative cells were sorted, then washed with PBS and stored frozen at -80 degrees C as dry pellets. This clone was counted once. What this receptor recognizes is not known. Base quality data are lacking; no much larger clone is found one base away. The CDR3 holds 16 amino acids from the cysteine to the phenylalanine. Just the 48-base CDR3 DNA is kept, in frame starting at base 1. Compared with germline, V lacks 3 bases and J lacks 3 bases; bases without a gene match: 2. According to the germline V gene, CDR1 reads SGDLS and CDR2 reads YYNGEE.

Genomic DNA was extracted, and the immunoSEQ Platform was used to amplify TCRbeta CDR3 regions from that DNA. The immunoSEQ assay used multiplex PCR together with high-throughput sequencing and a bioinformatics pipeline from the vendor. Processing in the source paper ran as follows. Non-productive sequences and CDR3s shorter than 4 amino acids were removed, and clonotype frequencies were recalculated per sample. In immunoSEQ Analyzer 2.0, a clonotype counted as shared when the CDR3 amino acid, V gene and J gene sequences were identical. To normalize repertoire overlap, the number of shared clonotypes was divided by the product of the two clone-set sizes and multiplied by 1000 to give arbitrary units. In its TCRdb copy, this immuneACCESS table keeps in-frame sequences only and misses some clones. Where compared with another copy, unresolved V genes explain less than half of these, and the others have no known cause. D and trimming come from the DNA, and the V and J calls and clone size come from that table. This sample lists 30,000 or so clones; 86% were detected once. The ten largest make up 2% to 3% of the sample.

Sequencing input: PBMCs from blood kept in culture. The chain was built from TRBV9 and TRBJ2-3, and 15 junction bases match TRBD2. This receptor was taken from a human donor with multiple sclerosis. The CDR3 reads CASSAGTSGGTDTQYF. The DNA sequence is TGTGCCAGCAGCGCCGGGACTAGCGGGGGGACAGATACGCAGTATTTT.